This entry is about one TCR beta chain. The CDR3 has 14 amino acids. The ends were cut back, 4 bases at V and 2 bases at J, with 12 bases in the middle. Germline-derived CDR1 and CDR2 are DFQATT and SNEGSKA (reference sequence). The source of the sample is a study of CD8 T cells in Susac syndrome. With random hexamers, reverse transcription was performed on about 0.5 to 1 ug of RNA. Amplification of TCR beta CDR3 used immunoSEQ multiplex PCR across 54 Vbeta and 13 Jbeta. TCRdb analysed the immunoSEQ multiplex PCR reads with MiXCR anew, one entry per CDR3 protein. The table records some 180,000 distinct CDR3 sequences, about 95% of them present only once. The CD8+ and CD4+ T cells were negatively isolated, with the TEMRA cells enriched by FACS.

Sequencing used CD4+ T cells from PBMCs. This TCR came from a human donor in good health. The chain employs TRBV20-1 and TRBJ2-1; maybe TRBD1 (7 bases). The CDR3 nucleotides read TGCAGTGCTACAGGGGGGCGAACCTACAATGAGCAGTTCTTC. As protein: CSATGGRTYNEQFF.